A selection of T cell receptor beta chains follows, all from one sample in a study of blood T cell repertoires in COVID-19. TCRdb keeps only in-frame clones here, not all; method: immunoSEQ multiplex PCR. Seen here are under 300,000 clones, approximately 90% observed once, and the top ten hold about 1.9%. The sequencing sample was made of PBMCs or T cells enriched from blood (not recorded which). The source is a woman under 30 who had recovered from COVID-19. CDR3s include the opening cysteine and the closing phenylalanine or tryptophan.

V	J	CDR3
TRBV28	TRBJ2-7	CASRLAGGFYEQYF
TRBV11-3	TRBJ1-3	CASSPQGLSGNTIYF
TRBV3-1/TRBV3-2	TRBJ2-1	CASSLFRASGSYNEQFF
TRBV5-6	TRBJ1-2	CASTKTGFNYGYTF
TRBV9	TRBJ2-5	CASSVGLAGVETQYF
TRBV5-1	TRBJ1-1	CASSFEGAEAFF
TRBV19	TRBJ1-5	CASSIVPGNQPQHF
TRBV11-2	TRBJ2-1	CASSLVDGDEQFF
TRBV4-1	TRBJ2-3	CASSQVLLADTQYF
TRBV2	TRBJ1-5	CASSEIWGGTGNQPQHF
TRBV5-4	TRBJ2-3	CASSPSGGPPDTQYF
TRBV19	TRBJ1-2	CASSIPDRGNYGYTF
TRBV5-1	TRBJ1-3	CASSLESARNTIYF
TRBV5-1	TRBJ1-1	CASSLAFGQENTEAFF
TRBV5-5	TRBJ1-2	CASSLEPGNYGYTF
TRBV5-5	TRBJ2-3	CASSTSGGASSADTQYF
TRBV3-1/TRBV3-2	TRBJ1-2	CASSQGLAANYGYTF
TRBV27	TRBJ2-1	CASSSRLAVYNEQFF
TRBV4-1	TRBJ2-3	CASSQDPGQLTDTQYF
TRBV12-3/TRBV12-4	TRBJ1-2	CASSLKVEYGYTF
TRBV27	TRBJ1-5	CASSGNRDRNQPQHF
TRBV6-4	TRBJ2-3	CASSDSKGGSDTQYF
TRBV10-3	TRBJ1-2	CAISESTTTRTVTYGYTF
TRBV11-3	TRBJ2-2	CASSVTSAGELFF
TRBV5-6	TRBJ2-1	CASSLVQGAEQFF
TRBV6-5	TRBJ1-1	CASISFTEAFF
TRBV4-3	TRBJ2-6	CASSQVWRAWISGANVLTF